Presented here are 9 T cell receptor beta chains from one specimen sequenced in a study of blood T cell repertoires in COVID-19. Sequenced by immunoSEQ multiplex PCR; TCRdb stores in-frame clones only, minus some. The repertoire consists of 100,000 to 150,000 clones, with 88% occurring once and the leading ten covering approximately 1.4%. Sequencing input: peripheral blood. These TCRs come from a human donor in a cohort sampled during active COVID-19.

The chain has TRBV6-5 and TRBJ2-5, with 7 bases that match TRBD1. Germline V lookup: CDR1 MNHEY, CDR2 SVGAGI. The CDR3 runs to 13 residues. The V segment lost 5 bases and the J segment 1 base; nucleotides outside the gene matches: 1. DNA for the CDR3: TGTGCCAGCAGTACAGGGGTCCAAGAGACCCAGTACTTC. The encoded protein is CASSTGVQETQYF.

The chain combines TRBV18 with TRBJ2-6, with TRBD1 identical over 8 bases. The CDR3 length is 17 residues. Germline lookup yields CDR1 KGHSH and CDR2 LQKENI. Trimming at V came to 6 bases and at J to 4 bases, leaving 11 bases not matched to a gene. In nucleotides, the CDR3 is TGTGCCAGCTCGCCATTTCAGGGGGCGCTGGGGGCCAACGTCCTGACTTTC. This gives the protein CASSPFQGALGANVLTF.

The J gene is TRBJ1-4, the V gene TRBV5-6, with 8 bases identical to TRBD1. This CDR3 region has 15 residues. Germline CDR1 is SGHDT and CDR2 is YYEEEE. With V trimmed by 0 bases and J by 7 bases, 5 bases remained unmatched. The CDR3 region has the DNA TGTGCCAGCAGCTTGGGGGGGACAGGTCGTGAAAAACTGTTTTTT. Protein: CASSLGGTGREKLFF.

V usage is TRBV5-5 and J usage is TRBJ2-1; no firm D call. CDR1 and CDR2 from the germline V gene are SGHKS and YYEKEE (reference sequence). This CDR3 comprises 13 residues. V gave up 1 base and J gave up 2 bases, with 4 bases separating them. The CDR3 DNA reads TGTGCCAGCAGCTTGCGTCCCTACAATGAGCAGTTCTTC. This codes for CASSLRPYNEQFF.

The rearrangement uses TRBV7-6 and TRBJ2-1, with 9 bases lining up with TRBD2. The CDR3 covers 16 residues. CDR1 and CDR2 from the germline V gene are SGHVS and FNYEAQ. V shed 4 bases, J shed 6 bases, and the junction held 10 bases outside the gene matches. This chain's CDR3 is CASSSTGRGGLNEQFF. CDR3 bases: TGTGCCAGCAGCTCAACTGGGCGGGGGGGCCTCAATGAGCAGTTCTTC.

The V gene is TRBV2, the J gene TRBJ1-3; 8 nucleotides align to TRBD1. Germline CDR1 and CDR2: SNHLY and FYNNEI. CDR3 length equals 16 residues. Trimming at V came to 1 base and at J to 0 bases, leaving 2 bases not matched to a gene. In DNA form, the CDR3 reads TGTGCCAGCAGTGAAGGGACAGGGAACTCTGGAAACACCATATATTTT. This gives the protein CASSEGTGNSGNTIYF.

V is TRBV4-2 and J is TRBJ1-5; 12 nucleotides match TRBD1. J gave up 5 bases and V 3 bases, and 2 bases lay outside the gene matches. The CDR3 has 15 amino acids. CDR1 is LGHNA, CDR2 YNFKEQ, per germline. CDR3 sequence: CASSQGTGGYQPQHF. The CDR3 DNA reads TGTGCCAGCAGCCAGGGGACAGGGGGCTATCAGCCCCAGCATTTT.

The chain recombines TRBV7-6 with TRBJ2-5, with 8 positions matching TRBD2. Germline trimming cut 1 base from V and 2 bases from J; bases unmatched to any gene: 9. Germline-derived CDR1 and CDR2 are SGHVS and FNYEAQ. The CDR3 is 17 residues long. This CDR3 is CASSLVASGPWQETQYF. DNA of the CDR3: TGTGCCAGCAGCTTAGTTGCTAGCGGGCCTTGGCAAGAGACCCAGTACTTC.

The chain combines TRBV5-1 with TRBJ1-6; the D is unclear. With 5 bases removed from V and 0 bases from J, the gap between germline ends came to 9 bases. Germline assignment: CDR1 SGHRS and CDR2 YFSETQ. CDR3 length: 15 residues. The CDR3 region is CASRGESSYNSPLHF. Here the CDR3 DNA reads TGCGCCAGCAGAGGAGAGAGCTCCTATAATTCACCCCTCCACTTT.